The source of this T cell receptor beta chain is a study of yellow fever vaccine responses in identical twins. Study-level results: Twins' vaccine T cell response reportedly gave the appearance of partial convergence and partial personalization.

From the RT-PCR reads, TCRdb called clonotypes with MiXCR, one entry per CDR3 protein. The table records 9,500 or so distinct CDR3 sequences, 70% to 90% of them present only once. Trimming took 2 bases from V and 1 from J, leaving 5 bases between them. The CDR3 covers 13 residues. Germline values: CDR1 KGHSH, CDR2 LQKENI. Turning to this clonotype: Its antigen is currently unknown.

The sequencing here drew on T cells from blood (PBMCs), unsorted or a sorted subset (not recorded which), taken before or after yellow fever vaccination (not recorded which). This rearrangement joins TRBV18 to TRBJ1-2; no firm D call. The sequence was obtained from a woman between 18 and 29 years old who received the yellow fever vaccine. The CDR3, as DNA: TGTGCCAGCTCACCAGAAGTTAACTATGGCTACACCTTC. Translating it yields CASSPEVNYGYTF.